The text below deals with one TCR beta chain. These data are taken from a study of radiation and T cells in renal cell carcinoma. Trimming took off 4 bases at V and 5 bases at J, with 8 bases between the two ends. The length of the CDR3 is 12 residues. CDR1 is WNHNN and CDR2 is SYGVQD in the germline V gene (reference sequence). Treatment specified: treatment-naive control, cytoreductive nephrectomy. Only in-frame clones appear in the TCRdb table, and some are missing; sequencing was by immunoSEQ multiplex PCR. Of 18,000 or so clones in the sample, around 63% were seen once. V is TRBV10-1 and J is TRBJ1-1; tentatively, D is TRBD1 (5 bases). Sequences were derived from tumor tissue, sampled from a patient whose treatment was nephrectomy without radiotherapy. The source is a man in his forties or fifties with renal cell carcinoma. The CDR3 DNA follows: TGCGCCAGCAGTGGGGGGTTGACTGAAGCTTTCTTT. Its translation is CASSGGLTEAFF.